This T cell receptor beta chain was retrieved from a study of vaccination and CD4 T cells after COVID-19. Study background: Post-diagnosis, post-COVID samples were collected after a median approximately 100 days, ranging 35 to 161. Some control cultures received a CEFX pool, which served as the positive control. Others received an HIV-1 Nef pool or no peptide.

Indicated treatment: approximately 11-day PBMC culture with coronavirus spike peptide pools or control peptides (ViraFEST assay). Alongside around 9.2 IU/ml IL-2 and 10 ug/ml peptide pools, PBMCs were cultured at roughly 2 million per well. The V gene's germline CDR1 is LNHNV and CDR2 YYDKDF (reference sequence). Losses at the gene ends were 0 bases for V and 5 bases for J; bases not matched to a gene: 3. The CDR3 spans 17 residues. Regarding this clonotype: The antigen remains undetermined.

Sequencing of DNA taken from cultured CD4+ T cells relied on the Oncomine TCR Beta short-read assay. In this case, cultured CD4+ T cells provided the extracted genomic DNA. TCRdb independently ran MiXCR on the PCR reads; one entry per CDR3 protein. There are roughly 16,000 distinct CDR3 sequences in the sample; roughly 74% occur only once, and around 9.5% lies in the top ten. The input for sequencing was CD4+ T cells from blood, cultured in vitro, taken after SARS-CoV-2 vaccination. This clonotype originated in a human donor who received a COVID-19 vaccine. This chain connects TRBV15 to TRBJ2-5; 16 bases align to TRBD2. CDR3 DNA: TGTGCCACCAGCAGAGAGGGACTAGCGGGGGGGCATGAGACCCAGTACTTC. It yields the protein CATSREGLAGGHETQYF.